This T cell receptor (beta chain) was captured by sequencing in a study of T cell repertoires in aging, cancer and after chemotherapy. On the study more broadly: Six age groups, ranging from 30 or younger to 70 or older, included the donors. General study results and limits: Immunological memory after chemotherapy cannot be judged from the repertoire data. Loss of evenness, beyond lost richness, contributed to age-related TCR diversity decline in cancer patients. Age-matched healthy donors had significantly more diverse, less clonal blood TCR repertoires than untreated cancer patients.

The CDR3 has 14 amino acids. The V gene lost 5 bases and the J gene lost 0 bases, with 8 bases spanning the gap. From germline, CDR1 is MDHEN and CDR2 SYDVKM. Peripheral blood genomic DNA, not sorted cells or RNA, was the template. Turning to this clonotype: The target antigen is unknown.

TRB rearrangements spanning V, D and J were amplified using mixed TRB-A/B primers. TCRdb analysed the multiplex PCR reads with MiXCR anew, one entry per CDR3 protein. The repertoire has about 10,000 distinct CDR3 sequences, under 30% of them found once; the top ten carry over 1%. The receptor's source is a human donor in good health. The chain joins TRBV28 to TRBJ2-1, with D unresolved. Input material: blood. The CDR3 spells CASSPDGSYNEQFF. The CDR3 DNA follows: TGTGCCAGCAGTCCCGACGGCTCCTACAATGAGCAGTTCTTC.